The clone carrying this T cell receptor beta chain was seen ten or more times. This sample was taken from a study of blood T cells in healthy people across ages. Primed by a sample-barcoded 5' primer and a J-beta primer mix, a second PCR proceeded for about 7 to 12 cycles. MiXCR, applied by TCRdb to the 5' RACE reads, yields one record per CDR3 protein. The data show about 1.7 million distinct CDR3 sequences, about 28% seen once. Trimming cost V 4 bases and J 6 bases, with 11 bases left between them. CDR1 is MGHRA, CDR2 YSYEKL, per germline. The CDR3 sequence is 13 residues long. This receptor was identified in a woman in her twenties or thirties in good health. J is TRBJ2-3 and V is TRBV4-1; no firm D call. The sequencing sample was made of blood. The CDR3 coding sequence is TGCGCCAGCAGCCTGGAGTCAGCGGATACGCAGTATTTT. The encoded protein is CASSLESADTQYF.